This T cell receptor beta chain was captured in a study of cytomegalovirus exposure and HLA in healthy donors. Each of the donors was a healthy bone marrow donor. This CDR3 is 13 amino acids long. Germline CDR1 and CDR2: LGHNA and YSLEER. The germline V and J ends were trimmed by 4 bases and 1 base, with 8 bases remaining between them. PCR was performed using 60 Vbeta and 13 Jbeta primers. Clones were sequenced by immunoSEQ multiplex PCR, and TCRdb holds only the in-frame ones, with some missing. The sample includes 100,000 to 150,000 clones, more than 75% of them seen just once. The sequencing input was PBMCs. The sequence came from a female donor in good health and CMV-seronegative. The rearrangement uses TRBV4-3 and TRBJ2-7, with a possible D match to TRBD2 (5 bases). CDR3 sequence reads: CASSREGSYEQYF. The DNA for the CDR3 is TGCGCCAGCAGCCGCGAGGGATCCTACGAGCAGTACTTC.